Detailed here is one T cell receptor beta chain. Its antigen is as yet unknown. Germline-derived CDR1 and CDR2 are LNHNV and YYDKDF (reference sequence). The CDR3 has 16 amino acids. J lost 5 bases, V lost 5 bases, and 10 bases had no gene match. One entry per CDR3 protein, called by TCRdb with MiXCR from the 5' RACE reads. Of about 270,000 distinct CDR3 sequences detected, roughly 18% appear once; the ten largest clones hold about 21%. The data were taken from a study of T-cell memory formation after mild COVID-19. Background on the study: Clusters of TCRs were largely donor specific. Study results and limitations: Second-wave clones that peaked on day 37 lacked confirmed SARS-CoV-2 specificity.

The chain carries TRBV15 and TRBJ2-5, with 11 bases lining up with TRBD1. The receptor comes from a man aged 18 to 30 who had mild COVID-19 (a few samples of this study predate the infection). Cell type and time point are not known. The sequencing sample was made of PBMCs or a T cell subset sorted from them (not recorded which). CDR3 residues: CATSVSDRGRGETQYF. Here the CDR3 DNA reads TGTGCCACCAGCGTCTCGGACAGGGGGCGGGGGGAGACCCAGTACTTC.